This T cell receptor beta chain is from a study of T cell clones after liver transplantation. Turning to the study itself: Subjects received no induction therapy and standard immunosuppression until randomization at 12-24 months post-transplant.

Germline CDR1 SNHLY, CDR2 FYNNEI. The V gene end was trimmed by 0 bases and the J gene end by 1 base; junction bases not matched to a gene: 3. The CDR3 sequence is 17 residues long. Sequenced by immunoSEQ multiplex PCR; TCRdb stores in-frame clones only, minus some. This sample has roughly 49,000 clones, with 55% to 85% found just once. This clone was seen more than once but under ten times. This material consisted of CD4+ T cells from blood, taken 54 months after liver transplant. The genes are TRBV2 and TRBJ2-4; 10 bases align to TRBD2. The clonotype comes from a human patient who received a liver transplant. T cells may partly derive from the graft donor. CDR3 region: CASSEAKAGGAKNIQYF. The CDR3 DNA reads TGTGCCAGCAGTGAAGCCAAAGCGGGGGGGGCCAAAAACATTCAGTACTTC.